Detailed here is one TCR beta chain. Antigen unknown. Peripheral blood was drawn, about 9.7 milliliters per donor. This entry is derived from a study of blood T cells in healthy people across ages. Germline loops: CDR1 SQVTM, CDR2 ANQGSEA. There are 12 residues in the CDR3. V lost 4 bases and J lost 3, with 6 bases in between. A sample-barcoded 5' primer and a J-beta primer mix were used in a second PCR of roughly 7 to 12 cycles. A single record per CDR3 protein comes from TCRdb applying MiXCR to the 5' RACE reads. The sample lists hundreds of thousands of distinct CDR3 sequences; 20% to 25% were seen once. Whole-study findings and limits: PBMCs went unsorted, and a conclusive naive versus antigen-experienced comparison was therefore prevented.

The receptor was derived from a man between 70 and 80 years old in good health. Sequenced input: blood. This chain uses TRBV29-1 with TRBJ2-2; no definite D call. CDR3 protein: CSVVRDTGELFF. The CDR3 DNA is TGCAGCGTTGTACGGGACACCGGGGAGCTGTTTTTT.